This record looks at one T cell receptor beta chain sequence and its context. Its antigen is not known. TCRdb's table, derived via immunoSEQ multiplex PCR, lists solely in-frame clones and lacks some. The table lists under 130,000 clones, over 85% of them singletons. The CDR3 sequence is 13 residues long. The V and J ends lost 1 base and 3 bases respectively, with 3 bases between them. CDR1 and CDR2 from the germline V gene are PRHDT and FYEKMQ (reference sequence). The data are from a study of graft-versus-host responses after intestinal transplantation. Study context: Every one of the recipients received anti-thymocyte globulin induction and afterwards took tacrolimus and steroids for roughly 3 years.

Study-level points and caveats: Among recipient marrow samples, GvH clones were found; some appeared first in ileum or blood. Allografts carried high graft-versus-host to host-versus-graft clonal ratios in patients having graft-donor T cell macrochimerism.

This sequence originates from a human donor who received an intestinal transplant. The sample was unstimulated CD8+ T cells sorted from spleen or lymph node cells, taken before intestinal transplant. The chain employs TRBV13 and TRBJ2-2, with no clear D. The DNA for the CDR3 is TGTGCCAGCAGCTTAGAAGACACCGGGGAGCTGTTTTTT. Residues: CASSLEDTGELFF. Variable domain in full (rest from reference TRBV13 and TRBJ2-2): AAGVIQSPRHLIKEKRETATLKCYPIPRHDTVYWYQQGPGQDPQFLISFYEKMQSDKGSIPDRFSAQQFSDYHSELNMSSLELGDSALYFCASSLEDTGELFFGEGSRLTVL.